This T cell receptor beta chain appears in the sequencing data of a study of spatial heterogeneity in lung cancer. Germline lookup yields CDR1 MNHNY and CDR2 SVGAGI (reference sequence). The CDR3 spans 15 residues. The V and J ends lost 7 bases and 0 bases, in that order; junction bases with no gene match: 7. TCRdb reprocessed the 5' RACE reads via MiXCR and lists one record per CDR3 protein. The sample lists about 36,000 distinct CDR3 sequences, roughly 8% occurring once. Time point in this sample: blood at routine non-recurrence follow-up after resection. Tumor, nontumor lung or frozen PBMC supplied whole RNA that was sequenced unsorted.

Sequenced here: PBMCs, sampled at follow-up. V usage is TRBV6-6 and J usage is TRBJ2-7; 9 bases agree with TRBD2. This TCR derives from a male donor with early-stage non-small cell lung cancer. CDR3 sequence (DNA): TGTGCCAGCACCGCGGGGGGGACGAGCTCCTACGAGCAGTACTTC. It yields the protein CASTAGGTSSYEQYF.